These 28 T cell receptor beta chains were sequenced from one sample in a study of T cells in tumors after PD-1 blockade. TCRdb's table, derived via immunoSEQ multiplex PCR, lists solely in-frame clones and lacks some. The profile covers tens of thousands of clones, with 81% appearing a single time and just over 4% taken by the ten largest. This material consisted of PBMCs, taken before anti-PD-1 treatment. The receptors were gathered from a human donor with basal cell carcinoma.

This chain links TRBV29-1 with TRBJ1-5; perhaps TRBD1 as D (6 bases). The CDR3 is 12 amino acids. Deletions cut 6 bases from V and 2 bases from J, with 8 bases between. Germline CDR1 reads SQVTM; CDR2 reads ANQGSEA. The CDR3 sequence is CSVRQGNQPQHF. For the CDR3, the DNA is TGCAGCGTCCGACAGGGCAATCAGCCCCAGCATTTT.

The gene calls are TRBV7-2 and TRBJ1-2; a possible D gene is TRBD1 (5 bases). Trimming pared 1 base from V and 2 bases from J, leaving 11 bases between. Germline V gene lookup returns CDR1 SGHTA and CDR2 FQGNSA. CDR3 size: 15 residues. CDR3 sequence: CASSLEAGDNYGYTF. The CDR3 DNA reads TGTGCCAGCAGCTTAGAAGCCGGGGACAACTATGGCTACACCTTC.

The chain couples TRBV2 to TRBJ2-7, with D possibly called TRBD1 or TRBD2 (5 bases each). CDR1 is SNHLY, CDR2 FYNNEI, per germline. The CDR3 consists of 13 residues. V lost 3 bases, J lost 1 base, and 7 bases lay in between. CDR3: CASSERGSYEQYF. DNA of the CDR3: TGTGCCAGCAGTGAGAGGGGTTCCTACGAGCAGTACTTC.

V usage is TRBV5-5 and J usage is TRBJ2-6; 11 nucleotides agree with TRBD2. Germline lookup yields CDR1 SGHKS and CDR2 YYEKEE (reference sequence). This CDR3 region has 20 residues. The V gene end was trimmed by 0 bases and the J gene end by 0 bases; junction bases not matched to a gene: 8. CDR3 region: CASSLESSGGYSSGANVLTF. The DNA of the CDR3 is TGTGCCAGCAGCTTGGAGTCTAGCGGGGGGTACAGCTCTGGGGCCAACGTCCTGACTTTC.

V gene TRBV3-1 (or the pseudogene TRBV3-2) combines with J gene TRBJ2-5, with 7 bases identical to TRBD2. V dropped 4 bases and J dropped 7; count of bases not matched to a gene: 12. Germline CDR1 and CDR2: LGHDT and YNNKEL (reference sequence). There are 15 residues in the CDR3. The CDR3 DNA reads TGTGCCAGCAGCCGAGGGATGGCGGGGGTAGGGACCCAGTACTTC. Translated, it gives CASSRGMAGVGTQYF.

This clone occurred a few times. CDR3: CASSLPLQGAEKLFF. The CDR3 nucleotides read TGTGCCAGCAGTTTGCCGCTACAGGGGGCTGAAAAACTGTTTTTT. This chain connects TRBV28 to TRBJ1-4; 9 bases map to TRBD1. V trimming: 3 bases; J trimming: 7 bases; junction bases outside the gene matches: 6. Germline CDR1 is MDHEN and CDR2 is SYDVKM. The length of the CDR3 is 15 residues. Using reference TRBV28 and TRBJ1-4 for the parts outside the CDR3, the full variable domain is DVKVTQSSRYLVKRTGEKVFLECVQDMDHENMFWYRQDPGLGLRLIYFSYDVKMKEKGDIPEGYSVSREKKERFSLILESASTNQTSMYLCASSLPLQGAEKLFFGSGTQLSVL.

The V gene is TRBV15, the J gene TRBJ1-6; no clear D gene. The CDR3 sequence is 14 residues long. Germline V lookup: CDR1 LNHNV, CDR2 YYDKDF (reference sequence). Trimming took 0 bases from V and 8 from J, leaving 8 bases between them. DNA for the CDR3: TGTGCCACCAGCAGAGATGGCGGGGATTCACCCCTCCACTTT. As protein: CATSRDGGDSPLHF.

The CDR3 spells CASSLRLGASNYGYTF. The DNA for the CDR3 is TGTGCCAGCAGTTTACGATTGGGAGCGTCCAACTATGGCTACACCTTC. The chain links TRBV27 to TRBJ1-2, with D unclear. Germline CDR1 MNHEY, CDR2 SMNVEV (reference sequence). The CDR3 runs to 16 residues. Trimming pared 2 bases from V and 2 bases from J, leaving 15 bases between.

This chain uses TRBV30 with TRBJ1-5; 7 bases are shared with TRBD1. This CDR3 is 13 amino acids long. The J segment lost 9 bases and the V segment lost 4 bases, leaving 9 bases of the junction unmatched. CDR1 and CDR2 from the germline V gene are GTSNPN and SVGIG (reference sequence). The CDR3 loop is CAWKQGTEGPQHF. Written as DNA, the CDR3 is TGTGCCTGGAAGCAGGGGACAGAGGGGCCCCAGCATTTT. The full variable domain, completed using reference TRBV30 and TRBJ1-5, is SQTIHQWPATLVQPVGSPLSLECTVEGTSNPNLYWYRQAAGRGLQLLFYSVGIGQISSEVPQNLSASRPQDRQFILSSKKLLLSDSGFYLCAWKQGTEGPQHFGDGTRLSIL.

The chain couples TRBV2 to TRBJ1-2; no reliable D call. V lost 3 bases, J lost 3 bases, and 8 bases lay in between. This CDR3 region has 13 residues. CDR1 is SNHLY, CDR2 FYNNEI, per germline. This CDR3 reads CASSDNLDYGYTF. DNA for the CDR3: TGTGCCAGCAGTGATAACTTGGACTATGGCTACACCTTC. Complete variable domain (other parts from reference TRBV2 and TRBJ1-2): EPEVTQTPSHQVTQMGQEVILRCVPISNHLYFYWYRQILGQKVEFLVSFYNNEISEKSEIFDDQFSVERPDGSNFTLKIRSTKLEDSAMYFCASSDNLDYGYTFGSGTRLTVV.

CDR3 DNA sequence: TGTGCCAGCAGCTTAGGGGGGACGAGGAATCAGCCCCAGCATTTT. It translates to CASSLGGTRNQPQHF. The chain couples TRBV7-6 to TRBJ1-5; TRBD1 might be the D (5 bases). The V and J ends lost 1 base and 4 bases respectively, with 11 bases between them. The CDR3 is 15 amino acids. The V gene's germline CDR1 is SGHVS and CDR2 FNYEAQ. Full variable domain (rest looked up from reference TRBV7-6 and TRBJ1-5): GAGVSQSPRYKVTKRGQDVALRCDPISGHVSLYWYRQALGQGPEFLTYFNYEAQQDKSGLPNDRFSAERPEGSISTLTIQRTEQRDSAMYRCASSLGGTRNQPQHFGDGTRLSIL.

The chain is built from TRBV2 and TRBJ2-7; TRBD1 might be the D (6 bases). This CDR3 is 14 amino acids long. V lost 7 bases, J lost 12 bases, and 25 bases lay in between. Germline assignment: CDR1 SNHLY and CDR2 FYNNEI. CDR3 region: CASTPSPGQLRGYF. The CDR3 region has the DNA TGTGCCAGCACCCCTTCCCCTGGACAGCTCAGGGGGTACTTC.

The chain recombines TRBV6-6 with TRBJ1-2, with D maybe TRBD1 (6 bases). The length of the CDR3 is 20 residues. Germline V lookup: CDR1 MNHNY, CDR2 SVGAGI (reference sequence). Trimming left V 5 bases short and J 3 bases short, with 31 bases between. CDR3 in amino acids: CASSPTILRVGGGKDYGYTF. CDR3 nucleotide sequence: TGTGCCAGCAGTCCGACTATTCTACGTGTGGGAGGGGGAAAAGACTATGGCTACACCTTC.

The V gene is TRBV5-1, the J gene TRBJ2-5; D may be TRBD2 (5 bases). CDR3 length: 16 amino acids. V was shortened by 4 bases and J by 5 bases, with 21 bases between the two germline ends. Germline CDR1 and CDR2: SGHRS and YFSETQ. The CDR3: CASSLIWTIRRETQYF. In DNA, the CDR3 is TGCGCCAGCAGCCTAATCTGGACCATCCGGAGGGAGACCCAGTACTTC.

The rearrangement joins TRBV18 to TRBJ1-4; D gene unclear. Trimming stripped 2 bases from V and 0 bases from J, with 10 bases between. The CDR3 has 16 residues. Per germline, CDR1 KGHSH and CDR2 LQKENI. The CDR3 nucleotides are TGTGCCAGCTCACCATCCGCGACGGCAACTAATGAAAAACTGTTTTTT. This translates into CASSPSATATNEKLFF.

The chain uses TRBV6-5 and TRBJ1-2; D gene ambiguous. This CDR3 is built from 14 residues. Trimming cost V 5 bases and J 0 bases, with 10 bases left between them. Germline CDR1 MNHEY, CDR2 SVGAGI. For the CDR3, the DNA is TGTGCCAGCAGTCCGGACCACTCTAACTATGGCTACACCTTC. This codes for CASSPDHSNYGYTF.

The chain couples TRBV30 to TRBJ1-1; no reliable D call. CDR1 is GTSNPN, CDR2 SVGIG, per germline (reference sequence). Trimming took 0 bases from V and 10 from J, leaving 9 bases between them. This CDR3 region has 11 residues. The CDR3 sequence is CAWSVDLGAFF. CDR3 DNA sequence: TGTGCCTGGAGTGTTGACCTGGGAGCTTTCTTT.

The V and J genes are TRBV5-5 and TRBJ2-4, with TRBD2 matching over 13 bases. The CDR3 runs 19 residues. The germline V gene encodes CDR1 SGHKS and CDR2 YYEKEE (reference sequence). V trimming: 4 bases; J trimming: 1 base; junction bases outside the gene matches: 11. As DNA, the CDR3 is TGTGCCAGCAGCGATGCAGGGACTAGCGGGGTTAACGCCAAAAACATTCAGTACTTC. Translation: CASSDAGTSGVNAKNIQYF.

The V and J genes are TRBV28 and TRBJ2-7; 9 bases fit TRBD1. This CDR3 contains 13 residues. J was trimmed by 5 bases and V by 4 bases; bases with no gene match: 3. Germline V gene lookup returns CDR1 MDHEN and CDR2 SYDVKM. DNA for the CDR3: TGTGCCAGCAGTTCCGGACAGGGGAACGAGCAGTACTTC. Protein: CASSSGQGNEQYF.

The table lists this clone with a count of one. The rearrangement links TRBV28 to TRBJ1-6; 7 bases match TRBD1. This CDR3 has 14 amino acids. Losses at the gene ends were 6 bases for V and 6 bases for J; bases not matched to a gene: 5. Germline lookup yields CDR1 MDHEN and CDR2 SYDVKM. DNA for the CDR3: TGTGCCAGCAGCTCGACAGGGATTAATTCACCCCTCCACTTT. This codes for CASSSTGINSPLHF.

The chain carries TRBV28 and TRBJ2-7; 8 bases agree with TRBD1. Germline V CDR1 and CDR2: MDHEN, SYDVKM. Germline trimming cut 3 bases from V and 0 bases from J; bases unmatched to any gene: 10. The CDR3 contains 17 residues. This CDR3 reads CASSFLWDRSSSYEQYF. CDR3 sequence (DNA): TGTGCCAGCAGTTTCCTTTGGGACAGGTCGAGCTCCTACGAGCAGTACTTC. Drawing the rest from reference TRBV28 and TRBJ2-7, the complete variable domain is DVKVTQSSRYLVKRTGEKVFLECVQDMDHENMFWYRQDPGLGLRLIYFSYDVKMKEKGDIPEGYSVSREKKERFSLILESASTNQTSMYLCASSFLWDRSSSYEQYFGPGTRLTVT.

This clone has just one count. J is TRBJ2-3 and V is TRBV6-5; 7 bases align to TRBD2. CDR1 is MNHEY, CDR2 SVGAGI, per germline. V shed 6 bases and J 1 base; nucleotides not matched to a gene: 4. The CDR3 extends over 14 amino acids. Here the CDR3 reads CASRSSGGTDTQYF. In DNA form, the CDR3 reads TGTGCCAGCAGGTCCAGCGGGGGCACAGATACGCAGTATTTT.

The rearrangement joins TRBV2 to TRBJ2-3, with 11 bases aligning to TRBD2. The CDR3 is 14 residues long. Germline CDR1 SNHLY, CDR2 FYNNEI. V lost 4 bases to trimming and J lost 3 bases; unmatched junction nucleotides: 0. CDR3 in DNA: TGTGCCAGCAGTGGGACTAGCGGGACAGATACGCAGTATTTT. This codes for CASSGTSGTDTQYF. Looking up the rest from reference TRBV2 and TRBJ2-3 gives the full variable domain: EPEVTQTPSHQVTQMGQEVILRCVPISNHLYFYWYRQILGQKVEFLVSFYNNEISEKSEIFDDQFSVERPDGSNFTLKIRSTKLEDSAMYFCASSGTSGTDTQYFGPGTRLTVL.

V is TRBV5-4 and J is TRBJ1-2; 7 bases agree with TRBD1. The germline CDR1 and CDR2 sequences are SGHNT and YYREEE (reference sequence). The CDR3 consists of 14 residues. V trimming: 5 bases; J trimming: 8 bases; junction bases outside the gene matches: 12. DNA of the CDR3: TGTGCCAGCAGTATAGATCAAGGGGGCTGGGGCTACACCTTC. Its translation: CASSIDQGGWGYTF.

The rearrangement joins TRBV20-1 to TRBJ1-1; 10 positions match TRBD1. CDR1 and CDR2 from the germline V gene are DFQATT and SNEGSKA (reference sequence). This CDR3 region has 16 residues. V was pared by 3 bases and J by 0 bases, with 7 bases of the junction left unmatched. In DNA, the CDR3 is TGCAGTGCTAGTCTCGGGACAGGGGTTGTGAACACTGAAGCTTTCTTT. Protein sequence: CSASLGTGVVNTEAFF.

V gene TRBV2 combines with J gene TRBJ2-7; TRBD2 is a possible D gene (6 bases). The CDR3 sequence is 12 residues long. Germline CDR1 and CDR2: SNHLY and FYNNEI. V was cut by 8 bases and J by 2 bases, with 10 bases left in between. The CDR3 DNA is TGTGCCAGCGGAGGGATTCCCTACGAGCAGTACTTC. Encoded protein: CASGGIPYEQYF.

CDR3 DNA sequence: TGTGCCAGTAGTGCCTCAGGAGCCGATACGCAGTATTTT. It codes for CASSASGADTQYF. V usage is TRBV19 and J usage is TRBJ2-3; D is ambiguous. Germline V gene sequence: CDR1 LNHDA, CDR2 SQIVND (reference sequence). The CDR3 has 13 amino acids. V lost 5 bases to trimming and J lost 6 bases, with 12 bases between them.

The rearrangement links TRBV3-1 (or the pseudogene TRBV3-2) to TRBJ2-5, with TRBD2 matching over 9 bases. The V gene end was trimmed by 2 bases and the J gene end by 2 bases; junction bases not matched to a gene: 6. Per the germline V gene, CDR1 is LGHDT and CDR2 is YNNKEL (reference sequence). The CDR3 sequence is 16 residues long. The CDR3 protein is CASSQRKLAGQETQYF. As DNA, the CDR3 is TGTGCCAGCAGCCAAAGGAAGCTAGCGGGGCAAGAGACCCAGTACTTC.